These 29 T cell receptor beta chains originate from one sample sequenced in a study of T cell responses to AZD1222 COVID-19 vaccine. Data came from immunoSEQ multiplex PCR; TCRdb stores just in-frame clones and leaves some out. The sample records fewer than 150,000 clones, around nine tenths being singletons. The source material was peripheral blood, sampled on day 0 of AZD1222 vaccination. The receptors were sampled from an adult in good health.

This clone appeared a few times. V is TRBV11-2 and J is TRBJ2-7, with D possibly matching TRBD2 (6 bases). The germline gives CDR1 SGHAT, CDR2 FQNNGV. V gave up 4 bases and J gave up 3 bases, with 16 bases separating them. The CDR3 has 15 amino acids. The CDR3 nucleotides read TGTGCCAGCAGCTCCCCCGGGACGGGGGACTACGAGCAGTACTTC. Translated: CASSSPGTGDYEQYF.

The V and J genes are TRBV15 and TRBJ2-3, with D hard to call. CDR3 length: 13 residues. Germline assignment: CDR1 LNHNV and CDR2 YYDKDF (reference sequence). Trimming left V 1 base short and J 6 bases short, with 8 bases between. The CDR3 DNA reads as TGTGCCACCAGCAGAGTTGGAGTTGATACGCAGTATTTT. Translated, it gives CATSRVGVDTQYF.

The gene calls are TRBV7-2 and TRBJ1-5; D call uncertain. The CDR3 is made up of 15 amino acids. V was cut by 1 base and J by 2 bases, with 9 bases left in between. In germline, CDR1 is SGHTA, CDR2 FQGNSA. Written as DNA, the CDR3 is TGTGCCAGCAGCTTAGGGGAGACGGGCAATCAGCCCCAGCATTTT. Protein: CASSLGETGNQPQHF.

The DNA for the CDR3 is TGTGCCAGTACGTTGGGCACCATGAACACTGAAGCTTTCTTT. It encodes CASTLGTMNTEAFF. The gene calls are TRBV19 and TRBJ1-1; D is undetermined. CDR1 LNHDA and CDR2 SQIVND come from the germline V gene (reference sequence). Trimming shortened V by 7 bases and J by 0 bases, and 12 bases separated the two germline ends. The CDR3 extends over 14 amino acids. Supplemented by reference TRBV19 and TRBJ1-1, the full variable domain reads DGGITQSPKYLFRKEGQNVTLSCEQNLNHDAMYWYRQDPGQGLRLIYYSQIVNDFQKGDIAEGYSVSREKKESFPLTVTSAQKNPTAFYLCASTLGTMNTEAFFGQGTRLTVV.

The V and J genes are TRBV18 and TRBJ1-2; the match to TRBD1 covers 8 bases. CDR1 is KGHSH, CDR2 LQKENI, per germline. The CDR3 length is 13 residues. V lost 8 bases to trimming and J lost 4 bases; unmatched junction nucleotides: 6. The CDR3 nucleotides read TGTGCCAGCCAAGAGGACAGGGTCTATGGCTACACCTTC. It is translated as CASQEDRVYGYTF.

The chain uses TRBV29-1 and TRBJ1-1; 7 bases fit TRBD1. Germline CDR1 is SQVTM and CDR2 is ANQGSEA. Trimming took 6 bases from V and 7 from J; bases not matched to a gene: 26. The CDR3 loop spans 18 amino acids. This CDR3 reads CSVDRATGLNWRRVEAFF. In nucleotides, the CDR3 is TGCAGCGTCGATAGGGCGACAGGGCTAAACTGGAGGAGGGTTGAAGCTTTCTTT.

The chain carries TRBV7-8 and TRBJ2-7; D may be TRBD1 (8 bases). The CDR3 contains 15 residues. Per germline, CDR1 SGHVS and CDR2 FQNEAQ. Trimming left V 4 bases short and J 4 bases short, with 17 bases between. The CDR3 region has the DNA TGTGCCAGCAGCTGGGGGGGGACAGGATCGTACGAGCAGTACTTC. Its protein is CASSWGGTGSYEQYF.

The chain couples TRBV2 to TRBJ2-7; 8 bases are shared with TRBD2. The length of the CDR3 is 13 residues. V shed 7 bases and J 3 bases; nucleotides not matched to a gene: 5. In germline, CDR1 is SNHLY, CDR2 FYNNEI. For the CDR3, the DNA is TGTGCCAGCATGGCGGGGGGAGACTACGAGCAGTACTTC. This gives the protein CASMAGGDYEQYF.

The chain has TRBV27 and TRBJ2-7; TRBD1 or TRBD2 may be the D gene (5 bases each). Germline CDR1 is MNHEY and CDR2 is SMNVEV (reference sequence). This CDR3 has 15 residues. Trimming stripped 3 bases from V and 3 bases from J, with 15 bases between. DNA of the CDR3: TGTGCCAGCAGTTTGGGACGGGCGGGTCACTACGAGCAGTACTTC. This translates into CASSLGRAGHYEQYF.

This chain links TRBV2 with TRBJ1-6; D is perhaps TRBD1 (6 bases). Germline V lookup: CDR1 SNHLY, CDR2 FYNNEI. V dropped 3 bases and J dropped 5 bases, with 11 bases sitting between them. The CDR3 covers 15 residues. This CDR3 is CASSDGRGNNSPLHF. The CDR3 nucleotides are TGTGCCAGCAGTGATGGGAGGGGGAATAATTCACCCCTCCACTTT.

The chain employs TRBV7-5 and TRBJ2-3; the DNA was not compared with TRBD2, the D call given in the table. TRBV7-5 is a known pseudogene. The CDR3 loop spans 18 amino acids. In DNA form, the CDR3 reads TGTGCCAGAAGCCCCTCACGACTAGCGGGGGGCCCTGGAGATACGCAGTATTTT. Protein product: CARSPSRLAGGPGDTQYF.

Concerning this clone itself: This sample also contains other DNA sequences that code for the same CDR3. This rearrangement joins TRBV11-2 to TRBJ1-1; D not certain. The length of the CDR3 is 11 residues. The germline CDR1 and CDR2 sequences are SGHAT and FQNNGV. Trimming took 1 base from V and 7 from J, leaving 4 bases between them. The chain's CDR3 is CASSLGSEAFF. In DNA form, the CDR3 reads TGTGCCAGCAGCTTAGGGAGTGAAGCTTTCTTT.

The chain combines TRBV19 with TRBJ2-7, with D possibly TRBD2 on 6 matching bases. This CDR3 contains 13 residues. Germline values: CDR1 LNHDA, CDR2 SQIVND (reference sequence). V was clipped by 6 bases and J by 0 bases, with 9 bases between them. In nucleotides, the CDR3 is TGTGCCAGTAGCTTCGGGGGCTCCTACGAGCAGTACTTC. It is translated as CASSFGGSYEQYF.

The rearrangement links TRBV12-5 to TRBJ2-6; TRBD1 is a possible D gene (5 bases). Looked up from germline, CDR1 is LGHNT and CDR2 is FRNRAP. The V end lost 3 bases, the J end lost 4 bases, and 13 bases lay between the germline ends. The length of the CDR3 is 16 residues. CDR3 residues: CASGFGTGRGANVLTF. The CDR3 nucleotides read TGTGCTAGTGGTTTCGGTACAGGTCGAGGGGCCAACGTCCTGACTTTC.

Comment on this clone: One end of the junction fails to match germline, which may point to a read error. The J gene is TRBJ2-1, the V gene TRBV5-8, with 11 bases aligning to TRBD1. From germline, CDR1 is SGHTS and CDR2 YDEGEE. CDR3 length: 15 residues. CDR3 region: CASSLGQGASLIVIF. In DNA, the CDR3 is TGTGCCAGCAGCCTCGGACAGGGGGCGTCCCTGATAGTGATCTTC. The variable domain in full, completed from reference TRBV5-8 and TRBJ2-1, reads EAGVTQSPTHLIKTRGQQATLRCSPISGHTSVYWYQQALGLGLQFLLWYDEGEERNRGNFPPRFSGRQFPNYSSELNVNALELEDSALYLCASSLGQGASLIVIFGPGTRLTVL.

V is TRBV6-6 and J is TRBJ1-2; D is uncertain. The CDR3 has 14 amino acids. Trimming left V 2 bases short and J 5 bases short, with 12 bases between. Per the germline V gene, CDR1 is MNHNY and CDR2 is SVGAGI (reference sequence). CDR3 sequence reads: CASSYAPGPYGYTF. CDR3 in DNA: TGTGCCAGCAGTTACGCCCCCGGGCCTTATGGCTACACCTTC.

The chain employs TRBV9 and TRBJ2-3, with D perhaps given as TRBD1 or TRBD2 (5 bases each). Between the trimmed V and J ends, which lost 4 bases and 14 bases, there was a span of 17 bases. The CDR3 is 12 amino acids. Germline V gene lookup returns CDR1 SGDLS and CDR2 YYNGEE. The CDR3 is CASSPRMGRLYF. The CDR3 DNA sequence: TGTGCCAGCAGCCCCCGGATGGGACGACTGTATTTT.

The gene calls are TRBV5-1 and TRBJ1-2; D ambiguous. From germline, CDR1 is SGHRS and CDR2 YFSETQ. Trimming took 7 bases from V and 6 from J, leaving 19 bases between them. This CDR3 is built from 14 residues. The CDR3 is CASRGSRAGDGYTF. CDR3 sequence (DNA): TGCGCCAGCCGTGGATCAAGGGCTGGGGATGGCTACACCTTC.

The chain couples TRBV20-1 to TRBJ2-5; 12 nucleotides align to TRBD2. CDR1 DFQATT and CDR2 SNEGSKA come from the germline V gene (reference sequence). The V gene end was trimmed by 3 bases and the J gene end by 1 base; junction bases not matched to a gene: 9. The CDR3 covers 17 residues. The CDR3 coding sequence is TGCAGTGCTAGTGGCTTACTAGCGGGAGGTCTCCAAGAGACCCAGTACTTC. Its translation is CSASGLLAGGLQETQYF.

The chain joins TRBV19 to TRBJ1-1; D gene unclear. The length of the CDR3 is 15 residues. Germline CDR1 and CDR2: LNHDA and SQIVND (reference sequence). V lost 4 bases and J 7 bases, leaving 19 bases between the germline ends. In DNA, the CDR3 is TGTGCCAGTAGTACCGTGGGGTCAGGAGCAATTGAAGCTTTCTTT. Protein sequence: CASSTVGSGAIEAFF. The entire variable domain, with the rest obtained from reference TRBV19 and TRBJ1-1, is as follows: DGGITQSPKYLFRKEGQNVTLSCEQNLNHDAMYWYRQDPGQGLRLIYYSQIVNDFQKGDIAEGYSVSREKKESFPLTVTSAQKNPTAFYLCASSTVGSGAIEAFFGQGTRLTVV.

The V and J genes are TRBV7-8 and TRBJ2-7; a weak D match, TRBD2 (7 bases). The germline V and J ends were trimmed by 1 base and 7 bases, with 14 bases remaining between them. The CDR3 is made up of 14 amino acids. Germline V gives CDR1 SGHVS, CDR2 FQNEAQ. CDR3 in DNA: TGTGCCAGCAGCTTAGAGGGGGGGGGAGGGGAGCAGTACTTC. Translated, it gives CASSLEGGGGEQYF.

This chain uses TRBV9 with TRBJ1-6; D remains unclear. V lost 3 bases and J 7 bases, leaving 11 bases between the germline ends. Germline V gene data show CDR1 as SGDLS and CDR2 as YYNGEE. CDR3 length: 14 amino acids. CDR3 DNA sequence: TGTGCCAGCAGCGAGCAGATCACGAATTCACCCCTCCACTTT. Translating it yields CASSEQITNSPLHF. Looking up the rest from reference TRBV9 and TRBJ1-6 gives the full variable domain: DSGVTQTPKHLITATGQRVTLRCSPRSGDLSVYWYQQSLDQGLQFLIQYYNGEERAKGNILERFSAQQFPDLHSELNLSSLELGDSALYFCASSEQITNSPLHFGNGTRLTVT.

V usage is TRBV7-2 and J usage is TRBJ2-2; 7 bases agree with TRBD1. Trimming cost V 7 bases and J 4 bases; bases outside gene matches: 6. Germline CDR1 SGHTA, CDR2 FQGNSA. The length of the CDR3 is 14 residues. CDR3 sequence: CASKGGDVTGELFF. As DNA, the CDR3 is TGTGCCAGCAAAGGGGGCGATGTCACCGGGGAGCTGTTTTTT.

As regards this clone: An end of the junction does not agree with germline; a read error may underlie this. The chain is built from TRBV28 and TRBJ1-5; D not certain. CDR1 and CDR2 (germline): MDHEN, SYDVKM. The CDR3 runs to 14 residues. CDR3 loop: CVSTSLGVFQPQHF. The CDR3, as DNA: TGTGTCAGCACCTCACTTGGGGTGTTTCAGCCCCAGCATTTT.

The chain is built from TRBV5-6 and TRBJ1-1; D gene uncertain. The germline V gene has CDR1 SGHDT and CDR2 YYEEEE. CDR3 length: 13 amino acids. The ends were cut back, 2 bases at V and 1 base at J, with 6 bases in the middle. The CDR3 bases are TGTGCCAGCAGCTTAGGCCCGAACACTGAAGCTTTCTTT. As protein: CASSLGPNTEAFF.

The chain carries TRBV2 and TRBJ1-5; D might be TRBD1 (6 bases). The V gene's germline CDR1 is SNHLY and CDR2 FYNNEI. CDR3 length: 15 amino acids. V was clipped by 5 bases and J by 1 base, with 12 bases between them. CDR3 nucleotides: TGTGCCAGCAGTCAGGCAGGGGTGAGCAATCAGCCCCAGCATTTT. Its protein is CASSQAGVSNQPQHF.

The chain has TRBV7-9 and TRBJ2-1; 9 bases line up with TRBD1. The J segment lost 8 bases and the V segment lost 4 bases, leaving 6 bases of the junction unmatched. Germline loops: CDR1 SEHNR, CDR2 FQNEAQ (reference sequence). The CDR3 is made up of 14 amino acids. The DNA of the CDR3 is TGTGCCAGCAGCTCCGGGACAGGGTGGTATGAGCAGTTCTTC. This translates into CASSSGTGWYEQFF. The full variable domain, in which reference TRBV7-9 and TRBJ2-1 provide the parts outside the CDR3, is DTGVSQNPRHKITKRGQNVTFRCDPISEHNRLYWYRQTLGQGPEFLTYFQNEAQLEKSRLLSDRFSAERPKGSFSTLEIQRTEQGDSAMYLCASSSGTGWYEQFFGPGTRLTVL.

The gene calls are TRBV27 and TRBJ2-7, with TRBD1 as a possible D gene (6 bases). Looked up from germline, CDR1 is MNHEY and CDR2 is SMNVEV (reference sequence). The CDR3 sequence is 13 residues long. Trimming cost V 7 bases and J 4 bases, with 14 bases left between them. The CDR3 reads CASMRLQGYEQYF. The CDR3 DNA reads TGTGCCAGCATGCGCTTACAGGGATACGAGCAGTACTTC.

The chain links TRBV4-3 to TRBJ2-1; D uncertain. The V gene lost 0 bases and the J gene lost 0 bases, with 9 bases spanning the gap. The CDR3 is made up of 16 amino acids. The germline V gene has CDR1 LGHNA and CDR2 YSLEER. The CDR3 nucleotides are TGCGCCAGCAGCCAAGAATTGGCGAGCTCCTACAATGAGCAGTTCTTC. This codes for CASSQELASSYNEQFF.